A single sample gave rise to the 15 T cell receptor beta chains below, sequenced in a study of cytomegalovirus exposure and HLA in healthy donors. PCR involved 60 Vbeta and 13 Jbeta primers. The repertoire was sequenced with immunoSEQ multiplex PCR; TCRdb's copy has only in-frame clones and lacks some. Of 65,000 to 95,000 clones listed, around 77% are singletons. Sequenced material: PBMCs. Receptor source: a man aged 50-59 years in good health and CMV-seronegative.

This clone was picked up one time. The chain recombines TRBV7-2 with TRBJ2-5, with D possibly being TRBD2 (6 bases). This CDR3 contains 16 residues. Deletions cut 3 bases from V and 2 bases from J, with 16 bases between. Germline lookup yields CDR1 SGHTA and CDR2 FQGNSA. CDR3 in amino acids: CASSFSSALIQETQYF. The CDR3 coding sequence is TGTGCCAGCAGCTTTTCTAGCGCCCTGATACAAGAGACCCAGTACTTC.

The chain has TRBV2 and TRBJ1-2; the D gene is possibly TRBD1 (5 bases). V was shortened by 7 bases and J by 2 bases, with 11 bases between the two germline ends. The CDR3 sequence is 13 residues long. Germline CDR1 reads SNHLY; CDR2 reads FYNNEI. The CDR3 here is CASTRQNNYGYTF. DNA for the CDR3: TGTGCCAGCACCAGACAGAACAACTATGGCTACACCTTC.

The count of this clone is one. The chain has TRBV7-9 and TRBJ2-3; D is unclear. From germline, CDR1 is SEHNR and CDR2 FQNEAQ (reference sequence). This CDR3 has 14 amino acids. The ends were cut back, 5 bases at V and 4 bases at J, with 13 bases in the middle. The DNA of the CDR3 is TGTGCCAGCAGCGCCCCCTCCCTACCAGATACGCAGTATTTT. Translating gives CASSAPSLPDTQYF.

Here the CDR3 reads CASQGLDGTDTQYF. CDR3 DNA: TGTGCCTCCCAGGGACTAGACGGCACAGATACGCAGTATTTT. The chain has TRBV2 and TRBJ2-3, with TRBD2 matching over 8 bases. CDR3 length: 14 residues. The V segment lost 11 bases and the J segment 1 base; nucleotides outside the gene matches: 8. The germline CDR1 and CDR2 sequences are SNHLY and FYNNEI.

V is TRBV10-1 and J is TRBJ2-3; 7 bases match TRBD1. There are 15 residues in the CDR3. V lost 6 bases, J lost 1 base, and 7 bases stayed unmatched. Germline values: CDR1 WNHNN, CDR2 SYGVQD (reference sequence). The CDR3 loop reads CASSTGTVGTDTQYF. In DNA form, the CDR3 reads TGCGCCAGCAGCACAGGGACAGTAGGCACAGATACGCAGTATTTT.

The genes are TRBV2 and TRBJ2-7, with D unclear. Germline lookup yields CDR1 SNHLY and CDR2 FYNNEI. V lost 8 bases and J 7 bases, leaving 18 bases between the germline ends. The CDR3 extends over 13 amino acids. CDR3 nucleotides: TGTGCCAGCGTTTTAGGTACAGCTCCTGAGCAGTACTTC. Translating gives CASVLGTAPEQYF.

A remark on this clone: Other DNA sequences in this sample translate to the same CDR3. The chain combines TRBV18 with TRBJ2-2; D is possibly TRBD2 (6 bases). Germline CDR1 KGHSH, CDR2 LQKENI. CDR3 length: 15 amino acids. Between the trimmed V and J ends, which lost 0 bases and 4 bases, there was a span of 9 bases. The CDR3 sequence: CASSPPGGGTGELFF. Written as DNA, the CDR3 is TGTGCCAGCTCACCACCGGGGGGTGGCACCGGGGAGCTGTTTTTT.

The DNA of the CDR3 is TGTGCCAGCACTAACAGGGGGGGTACTGAAGCTTTCTTT. It codes for CASTNRGGTEAFF. V is TRBV6-5 and J is TRBJ1-1, with TRBD1 identical over 8 bases. There are 13 residues in the CDR3. With 7 bases clipped from V and 5 bases from J, the junction kept 6 bases outside the gene matches. Germline CDR1 and CDR2: MNHEY and SVGAGI.

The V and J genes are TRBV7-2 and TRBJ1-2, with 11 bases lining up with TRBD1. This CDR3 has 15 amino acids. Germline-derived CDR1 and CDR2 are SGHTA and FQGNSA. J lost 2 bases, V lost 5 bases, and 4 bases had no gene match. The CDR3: CASSEDRGQNYGYTF. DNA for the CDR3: TGTGCCAGCAGCGAGGACAGGGGGCAAAACTATGGCTACACCTTC.

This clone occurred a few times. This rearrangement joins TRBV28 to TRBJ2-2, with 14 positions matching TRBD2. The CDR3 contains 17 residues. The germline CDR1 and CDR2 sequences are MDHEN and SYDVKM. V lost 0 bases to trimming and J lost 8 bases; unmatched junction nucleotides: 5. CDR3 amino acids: CASSLWRLAGGPGELFF. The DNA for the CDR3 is TGTGCCAGCAGTTTATGGCGACTAGCGGGGGGGCCTGGGGAGCTGTTTTTT.

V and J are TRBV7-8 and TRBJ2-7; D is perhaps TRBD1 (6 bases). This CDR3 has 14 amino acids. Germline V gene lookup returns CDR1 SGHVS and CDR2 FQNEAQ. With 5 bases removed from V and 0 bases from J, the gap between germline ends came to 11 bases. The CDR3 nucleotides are TGTGCCAGCAGCACACAGGACAGCTCCTACGAGCAGTACTTC. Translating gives CASSTQDSSYEQYF. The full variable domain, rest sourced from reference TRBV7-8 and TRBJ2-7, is GAGVSQSPRYKVAKRGQDVALRCDPISGHVSLFWYQQALGQGPEFLTYFQNEAQLDKSGLPSDRFFAERPEGSVSTLKIQRTQQEDSAVYLCASSTQDSSYEQYFGPGTRLTVT.

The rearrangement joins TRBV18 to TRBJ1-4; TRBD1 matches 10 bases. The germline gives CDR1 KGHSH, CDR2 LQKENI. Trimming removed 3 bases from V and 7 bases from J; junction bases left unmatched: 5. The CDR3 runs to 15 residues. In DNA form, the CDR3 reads TGTGCCAGCTCACCCGGGGACAGGGGTTTTGAAAAACTGTTTTTT. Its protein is CASSPGDRGFEKLFF.

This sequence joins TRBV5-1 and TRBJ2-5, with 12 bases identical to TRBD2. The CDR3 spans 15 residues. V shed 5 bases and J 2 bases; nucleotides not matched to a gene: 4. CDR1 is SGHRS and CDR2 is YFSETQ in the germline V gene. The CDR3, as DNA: TGCGCCAGCAGGGGACTAGCGGGCGGTCAAGAGACCCAGTACTTC. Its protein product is CASRGLAGGQETQYF.

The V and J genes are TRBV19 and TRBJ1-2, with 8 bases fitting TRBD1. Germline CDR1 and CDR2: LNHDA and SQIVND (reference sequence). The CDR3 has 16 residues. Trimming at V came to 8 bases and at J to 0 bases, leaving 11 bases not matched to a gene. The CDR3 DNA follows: TGTGCCAGTTCGAAATCAGGGGGCGGCCCTAACTATGGCTACACCTTC. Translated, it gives CASSKSGGGPNYGYTF.

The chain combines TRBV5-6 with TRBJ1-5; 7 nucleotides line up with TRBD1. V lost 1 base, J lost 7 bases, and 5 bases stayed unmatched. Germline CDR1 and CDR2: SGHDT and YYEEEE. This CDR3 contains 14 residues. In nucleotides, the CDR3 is TGTGCCAGCAGCTTGCGAACAGGGGAGCAGCCCCAGCATTTT. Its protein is CASSLRTGEQPQHF. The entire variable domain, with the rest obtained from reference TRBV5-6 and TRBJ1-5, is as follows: DAGVTQSPTHLIKTRGQQVTLRCSPKSGHDTVSWYQQALGQGPQFIFQYYEEEERQRGNFPDRFSGHQFPNYSSELNVNALLLGDSALYLCASSLRTGEQPQHFGDGTRLSIL.